This is a list of T cell receptor beta chains from one sample in a study of blood T cell repertoires in COVID-19. This table comes from immunoSEQ multiplex PCR, and its TCRdb copy is limited to in-frame clones, with some not included. The data hold about 120,000 clones, with approximately 90% observed a single time. Source material: peripheral blood. The receptors were sampled from a human donor in a cohort sampled during active COVID-19. Each CDR3 is given with its conserved first and last residue. The D gene is left open where the match is weak. Some rows mark clone size as missing; the rest say once, few, many or name a class of expanded clone.

clone_size,d_call,cdr3_length,j_call,v_call,cdr3_nt,cdr3_aa
-,-,15,TRBJ1-2,TRBV28,TGTGCCAGCAGTTCCGACACAAGAAACAACTATGGCTACACCTTC,CASSSDTRNNYGYTF
once,TRBD1,15,TRBJ2-7,TRBV7-9,TGTGCCAGCAGCTTCTACCGGGACAGACCCTACGAGCAGTACTTC,CASSFYRDRPYEQYF
-,TRBD1,18,TRBJ1-6,TRBV5-1,TGCGCCAGCAGCTTGGGCCCAACCCAGGGGGCCTATAATTCACCCCTCCACTTT,CASSLGPTQGAYNSPLHF
-,TRBD2,15,TRBJ2-1,TRBV7-2,TGTGCCAGCAGCTTAAGGACTAGCGGGGGCAATGAGCAGTTCTTC,CASSLRTSGGNEQFF
-,TRBD1,15,TRBJ2-2,TRBV18,TGTGCCAGCTCACCGCAGGGACAGGGGAACGGGGAGCTGTTTTTT,CASSPQGQGNGELFF
-,-,14,TRBJ2-5,TRBV15,TGTGCCACCAGCCCACGAGGGGGGGAAGAGACCCAGTACTTC,CATSPRGGEETQYF
-,-,11,TRBJ1-2,TRBV20-1,TGCAGTGACAGGCACATGAATGGCTACACCTTC,CSDRHMNGYTF
-,-,14,TRBJ1-1,TRBV10-3,TGTGCCATCAGTGAGTCTCGGGAAAACACTGAAGCTTTCTTT,CAISESRENTEAFF
-,-,12,TRBJ1-1,TRBV7-9,TGTGCCAGCAGCCCAGGTGGCACTGAAGCTTTCTTT,CASSPGGTEAFF
-,-,14,TRBJ2-2,TRBV9,TGTGCCAGCAGCGTAAGGACACTGGGCGGGGAGCTGTTTTTT,CASSVRTLGGELFF
-,TRBD1,15,TRBJ1-6,TRBV2,TGTGCCAGCAGTGAAAATGGACAGGGAAATTCACCCCTCCACTTT,CASSENGQGNSPLHF
-,-,16,TRBJ2-7,TRBV7-6,TGTGCCAGCAGCCCAAGGGGGGGTCATAGCTCCTACGAGCAGTACTTC,CASSPRGGHSSYEQYF
-,TRBD1,15,TRBJ1-4,TRBV5-1,TGCGCCAGCAGCCCCGGGACAGGGACTAATGAAAAACTGTTTTTT,CASSPGTGTNEKLFF
-,-,17,TRBJ2-7,TRBV28,TGTGCCAGCAGTTCACATACAGAGGGCAGGAACCGCTACGAGCAGTACTTC,CASSSHTEGRNRYEQYF
once,-,19,TRBJ2-6,TRBV11-3,TGTGCCAGCAGCCGAGGGACACCAGGGTGGGGCTCTGGGGCCAACGTCCTGACTTTC,CASSRGTPGWGSGANVLTF
-,-,14,TRBJ2-7,TRBV5-6,TGTGCCAGCAGCTTGATTCGGGGAGGCTACGAGCAGTACTTC,CASSLIRGGYEQYF
few,TRBD2,17,TRBJ2-1,TRBV3-1/TRBV3-2,TGTGCCAGCAGCTCCCTGAGTCCGGGGGGGCGGCTGAATGAGCAGTTCTTC,CASSSLSPGGRLNEQFF
few,-,14,TRBJ1-5,TRBV19,TGTGCCAGTAGTATAGTAAGGGGAAATCAGCCCCAGCATTTT,CASSIVRGNQPQHF
-,TRBD2,18,TRBJ2-6,TRBV7-9,TGTGCCAGCAGCTTAGGGCTAGCGGGGGGGCCTGGGGCCAACGTCCTGACTTTC,CASSLGLAGGPGANVLTF
-,-,15,TRBJ2-3,TRBV9,TGTGCCAGCAGCGTATTTCCCACCGGTACAGATACGCAGTATTTT,CASSVFPTGTDTQYF
many,-,14,TRBJ2-6,TRBV29-1,TGCAGCGCTTCCTCGGGGTCCGGGGCCAACGTCCTGACTTTC,CSASSGSGANVLTF
-,-,15,TRBJ2-1,TRBV9,TGTGCCAGCAGCCCCCGGGACACCCAATCCCCGAGGCAGTTCTTC,CASSPRDTQSPRQFF
-,-,15,TRBJ2-2,TRBV5-1,TGCGCCAGCAGCTTGATGAGCGACTACACCGGGGAGCTGTTTTTT,CASSLMSDYTGELFF
few,TRBD1,13,TRBJ2-7,TRBV12-3/TRBV12-4,TGTGCCAGCAGTTTATCGACAGGGAACGAGCAGTACTTC,CASSLSTGNEQYF
-,TRBD1,14,TRBJ1-2,TRBV9,TGTGCCAGCAGCGCCGCGACAGGGACCTATGGCTACACCTTC,CASSAATGTYGYTF
-,TRBD2,12,TRBJ2-1,TRBV10-3,TGTGCCTCCGGGACTACTCACAATGAGCAGTTCTTC,CASGTTHNEQFF
-,TRBD2,18,TRBJ2-1,TRBV13,TGTGCCAGCAGCTTAGACCTGGGCGACGTGGGAGGGCGTAATGAGCAGTTCTTC,CASSLDLGDVGGRNEQFF
-,TRBD2,18,TRBJ2-5,TRBV25-1,TGTGCCAGCAGTCCCCCCTTTGGGCTAGCGGGGGGAAGAGAGACCCAGTACTTC,CASSPPFGLAGGRETQYF
-,-,15,TRBJ2-7,TRBV6-1,TGTGCCAGCAGTGAAGTGCGGGACCCGTCCTACGAGCAGTACTTC,CASSEVRDPSYEQYF
-,TRBD2,14,TRBJ2-5,TRBV9,TGTGCCAGCAGCGTAACAGCGGGAGATGAGACCCAGTACTTC,CASSVTAGDETQYF
-,-,14,TRBJ2-5,TRBV5-1,TGCGCCAGCAGCTTGGGAACAAACCAAGAGACCCAGTACTTC,CASSLGTNQETQYF
-,-,18,TRBJ1-2,TRBV6-1,TGTGCCAGCAGTGAAGGGAGGGGCGAGGGGCCGCGGGACTATGGCTACACCTTC,CASSEGRGEGPRDYGYTF
-,TRBD2,17,TRBJ2-1,TRBV19,TGTGCCAGTCTTCCTACGGTCGCGGGGGGGGCCTACAATGAGCAGTTCTTC,CASLPTVAGGAYNEQFF
few,-,13,TRBJ1-1,TRBV11-2,TGTGCCAGCAGCTTTTCTGGCAACACTGAAGCTTTCTTT,CASSFSGNTEAFF
-,-,16,TRBJ2-3,TRBV18,TGTGCCAGCTCACTGAAAACTAGCCCCGTCACAGATACGCAGTATTTT,CASSLKTSPVTDTQYF
-,-,17,TRBJ2-1,TRBV3-1/TRBV3-2,TGTGCCAGCAGCCCCAAGGAGGCGGGGCGCTCCTACAATGAGCAGTTCTTC,CASSPKEAGRSYNEQFF
-,TRBD1,14,TRBJ1-2,TRBV5-1,TGCGCCAGCAGGAGGGACGACAGGGGTGTTGACTACACCTTC,CASRRDDRGVDYTF
-,-,16,TRBJ2-7,TRBV7-8,TGTGCCAGCAGCTTAACCCAGGACTCTTACCGATACGAGCAGTACTTC,CASSLTQDSYRYEQYF
once,-,16,TRBJ2-7,TRBV5-1,TGCGCCAGCAGCCTGGGGGTCGGCGGTACCTCCTACGAGCAGTACTTC,CASSLGVGGTSYEQYF
few,TRBD2,14,TRBJ2-2,TRBV11-1,TGTGCCAGCAGCTTAATAGCGGGGCCCGGGGAGCTGTTTTTT,CASSLIAGPGELFF
-,-,13,TRBJ1-4,TRBV9,TGTGCCAGCAGCTCCCGGAGGGGAGAAAAACTGTTTTTT,CASSSRRGEKLFF